This note documents a single T cell receptor beta chain sequence. This clone appeared a single time. The specificity of this receptor is unknown. Per-nucleotide qualities are absent, and no much larger clonotype sits a single base away. These data come from a study of T cells in localized non-small cell lung cancer (dated by TCRdb to 2020 to 2021). Notes on the research overall: The study analyzed T cell repertoires of hundreds of early-stage NSCLC patients, comparing tumors and uninvolved tumor-adjacent lungs. The cohort comprised some 240 treatment-naïve NSCLC patients with resected, localized lung tumors. NSCLC patients had a mean age of approximately 72 years, and more than 120 were male and around 110 female.

Trimming accounts for 3 bases at V and 0 bases at J, while the number of junction bases matched to no gene is 2. As encoded in the germline V gene, CDR1 is SGHRS while CDR2 is YFSETQ. CDR3 length: 15 amino acids, cysteine to phenylalanine. The only DNA kept is the CDR3, 45 bases in frame from the first base. Overall study outcomes, separate from this receptor: Since the design was exploratory, TCR variables were selected using unadjusted p-values with no false-discovery rate correction. Because multi-region sequencing of the tumors was not done, intratumor heterogeneity could not be ruled out. A median of 57 of the top 100 tumor clones turned up in the paired uninvolved adjacent lung, and under 30 of those clones also ranked among the top 100 of that same adjacent lung. Longer overall survival was associated with higher T cell density in blood, whereas shorter survival was associated with higher clonality in adjacent lung. Uninvolved tumor-adjacent lung showed the highest T cell clonality, higher than tumor, which suggests more focused antigenic responses in the uninvolved tumor-adjacent lung.

The immunoSEQ Assay was used to sequence TCR beta CDR3 regions from DNA. On the authors' methods: T cell density was computed as TCR beta template counts normalized to usable DNA estimated by amplifying housekeeping genes. Richness was estimated using the preseqR package, with extrapolation to 400,000 templates for PBMC samples and to 120,000 templates for tissue samples. Clonality was defined by subtracting Pielou's evenness from one. To identify tissue-enriched TCRs, differential abundance testing was run on productive amino-acid clonotypes with a minimum total count of 5 and an alpha of 0.1. The Jaccard Index and the Morisita Overlap Index were used to measure how much the repertoires overlapped between compartments. GLIPH grouped TCR beta CDR3s together with public tetramer-defined viral CDR3s, and a viral motif had to include at least three viral sequences and show V-gene enrichment. TCRdb's version of the immuneACCESS table is confined to in-frame rearrangements and falls short of the full clone set. An unresolved V gene accounts for under half of the shortfall where checked; the remainder is of unknown origin. That table is the source of V, J and clone size, and D and trimming were worked out from the DNA. This sample has 15,000 to 19,000 clones in its table, and approximately 89% of those were observed once. Approximately 30% of the sample comes from the top ten.

At diagnosis, tumor, uninvolved tumor-adjacent lung and peripheral blood were collected and then preserved as a mix of FFPE and fresh-frozen material. Blood samples were analyzed as peripheral blood mononuclear cells for TCR repertoire profiling. This receptor chain uses TRBV5-1 and TRBJ2-1, and TRBD1 aligns with 8 junction nucleotides. The sequenced sample was peripheral blood mononuclear cells, obtained before any cancer treatment. The clonotype comes from a male donor aged 60 or over with stage II lung adenocarcinoma. The DNA is TGCGCCAGCAGCTCCGGGACAGGCTCCTACAATGAGCAGTTCTTC. This codes for CASSSGTGSYNEQFF.